This T cell receptor (beta chain) appears in the sequencing data of a study of blood T cell repertoires in COVID-19. In the study overall: The study drew acute and convalescent COVID-19 samples from the United States, Italy and Spain. Nucleic acid was either cDNA or gDNA, and it came from T cells, B-cell-depleted T cells, or PBMCs.

Using immunoSEQ multiplex PCR, the repertoire was profiled, and TCRdb retains in-frame clones only, with some absent. The profile shows hundreds of thousands of clones, almost 90% of them singletons. Participants were aged 18 to 89 years, lived in 24 US areas, and enrolled virtually. Categorization into cohorts depended on clinical history that participants reported. V lost 6 bases to trimming and J lost 8 bases, with 16 bases between them. This CDR3 is 13 amino acids long. Germline values: CDR1 ENHRY, CDR2 SYGVKD. Sequences were obtained from PBMCs or T cells enriched from blood (not recorded which). The source is a woman between 18 and 29 years old with acute COVID-19. This sequence joins TRBV10-3 and TRBJ1-2, with D possibly matching TRBD1 (5 bases). The CDR3 region is CAISPDSVGGYTF. DNA of the CDR3: TGTGCCATCAGCCCCGACAGTGTTGGCGGCTACACCTTC.